What follows describes a single TCR beta chain. Its antigen is currently unknown. Patients got ipilimumab 1 mg/kg beginning 14 to 28 days post-transplant. CDR3 length equals 15 residues. CDR1 is SNHLY, CDR2 FYNNEI, per germline. The J segment lost 5 bases and the V segment lost 6 bases, leaving 6 bases of the junction unmatched. Assay used: immunoSEQ multiplex PCR; TCRdb lists only in-frame clones, some missing. The sample shows about 43,000 clones, about 88% of them seen only once. The data were obtained in a study of ipilimumab plus nivolumab after autologous stem cell transplantation. Whole-study context: A median of roughly eight nivolumab and 5 ipilimumab doses were given. The myeloma group: high-risk transplant-naive, or relapse within 3 years after first autologous transplant. Study-wide results and caveats: TCR repertoire, Treg phenotype and gut microbiota reportedly support more study of this approach.

The J gene is TRBJ2-2, the V gene TRBV2, with 10 nucleotides matching TRBD2. The sample in question was PBMCs, obtained in a trial of ipilimumab plus nivolumab as post-transplant consolidation. The source is a male donor with multiple myeloma. The CDR3 DNA reads as TGTGCCAGCAGCGCTAGCGGGAGAGGGACCGGGGAGCTGTTTTTT. It encodes CASSASGRGTGELFF. Looking up the rest from reference TRBV2 and TRBJ2-2 gives the full variable domain: EPEVTQTPSHQVTQMGQEVILRCVPISNHLYFYWYRQILGQKVEFLVSFYNNEISEKSEIFDDQFSVERPDGSNFTLKIRSTKLEDSAMYFCASSASGRGTGELFFGEGSRLTVL.